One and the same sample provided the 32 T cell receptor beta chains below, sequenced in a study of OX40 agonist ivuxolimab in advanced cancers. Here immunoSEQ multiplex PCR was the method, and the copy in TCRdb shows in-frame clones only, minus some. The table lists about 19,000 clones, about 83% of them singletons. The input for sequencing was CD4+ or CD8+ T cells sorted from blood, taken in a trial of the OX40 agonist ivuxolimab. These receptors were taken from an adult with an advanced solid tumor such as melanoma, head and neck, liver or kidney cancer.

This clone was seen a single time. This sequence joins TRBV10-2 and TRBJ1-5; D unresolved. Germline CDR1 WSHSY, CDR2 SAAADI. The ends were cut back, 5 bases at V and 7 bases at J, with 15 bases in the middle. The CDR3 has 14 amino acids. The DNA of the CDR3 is TGCGCCAGCAGTTTTGGGAGCCGAAAACAGCCCCAGCATTTT. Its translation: CASSFGSRKQPQHF.

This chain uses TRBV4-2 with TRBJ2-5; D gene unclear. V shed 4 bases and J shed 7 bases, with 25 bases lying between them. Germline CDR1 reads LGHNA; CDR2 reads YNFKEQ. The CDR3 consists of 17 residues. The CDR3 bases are TGTGCCAGCAGCCTCACGTATTATAGGACCCCGGAATGGACCCAGTACTTC. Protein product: CASSLTYYRTPEWTQYF.

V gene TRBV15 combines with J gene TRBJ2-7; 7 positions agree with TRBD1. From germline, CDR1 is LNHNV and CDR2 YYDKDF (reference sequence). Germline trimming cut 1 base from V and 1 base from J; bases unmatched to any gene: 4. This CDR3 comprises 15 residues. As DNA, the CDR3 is TGTGCCACCAGCAGAGGAAGGGGGCAGTCCTACGAGCAGTACTTC. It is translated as CATSRGRGQSYEQYF.

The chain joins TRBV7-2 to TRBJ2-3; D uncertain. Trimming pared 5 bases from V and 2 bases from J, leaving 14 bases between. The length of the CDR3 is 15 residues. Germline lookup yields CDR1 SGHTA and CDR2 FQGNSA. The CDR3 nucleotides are TGTGCCAGCAGCCCAGCCCGGACCTACACAGATACGCAGTATTTT. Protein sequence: CASSPARTYTDTQYF.

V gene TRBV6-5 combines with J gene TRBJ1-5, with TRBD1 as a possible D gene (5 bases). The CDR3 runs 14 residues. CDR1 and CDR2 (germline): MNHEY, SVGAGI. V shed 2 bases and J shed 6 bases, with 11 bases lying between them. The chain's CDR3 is CASSYGGRGQPQHF. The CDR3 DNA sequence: TGTGCCAGCAGTTACGGGGGACGGGGTCAGCCCCAGCATTTT.

CDR3 nucleotides: TGTGCCAGCAGCCGCCAAGGGGACAGCGCCTACGAGCAGTACTTC. Translation gives CASSRQGDSAYEQYF. The gene calls are TRBV11-3 and TRBJ2-7; 7 nucleotides match TRBD1. In germline, CDR1 is SGHNT, CDR2 YENEEA. The length of the CDR3 is 15 residues. V lost 5 bases to trimming and J lost 2 bases; unmatched junction nucleotides: 9.

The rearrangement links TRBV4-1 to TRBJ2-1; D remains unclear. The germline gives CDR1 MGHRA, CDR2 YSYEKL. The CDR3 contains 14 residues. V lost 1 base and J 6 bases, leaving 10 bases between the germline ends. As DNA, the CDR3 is TGCGCCAGCAGCCAAGCGGAGATGGCCAATGAGCAGTTCTTC. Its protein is CASSQAEMANEQFF.

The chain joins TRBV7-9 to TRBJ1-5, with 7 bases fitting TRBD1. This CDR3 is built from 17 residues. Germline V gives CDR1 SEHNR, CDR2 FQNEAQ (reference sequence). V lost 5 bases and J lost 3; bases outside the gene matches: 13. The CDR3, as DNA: TGTGCCAGCAGCCAAGGGGGCACAGGGTTTCTCAATCAGCCCCAGCATTTT. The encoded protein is CASSQGGTGFLNQPQHF. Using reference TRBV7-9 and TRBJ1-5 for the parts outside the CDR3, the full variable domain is DTGVSQNPRHKITKRGQNVTFRCDPISEHNRLYWYRQTLGQGPEFLTYFQNEAQLEKSRLLSDRFSAERPKGSFSTLEIQRTEQGDSAMYLCASSQGGTGFLNQPQHFGDGTRLSIL.

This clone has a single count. The DNA of the CDR3 is TGTGCCAGCAGCCCCCGTCGATCCTACAATGAGCAGTTCTTC. The encoded protein is CASSPRRSYNEQFF. V gene TRBV28 combines with J gene TRBJ2-1; no clear D. The V and J ends lost 6 bases and 1 base respectively, with 10 bases between them. Germline lookup yields CDR1 MDHEN and CDR2 SYDVKM. The CDR3 covers 14 residues.

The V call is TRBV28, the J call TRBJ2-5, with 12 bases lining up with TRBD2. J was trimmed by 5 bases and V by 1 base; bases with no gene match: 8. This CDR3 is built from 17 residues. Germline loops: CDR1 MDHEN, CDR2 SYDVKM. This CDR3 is CASSLLLAGGPGETQYF. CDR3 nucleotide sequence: TGTGCCAGCAGTTTATTGCTAGCGGGAGGGCCAGGGGAGACCCAGTACTTC.

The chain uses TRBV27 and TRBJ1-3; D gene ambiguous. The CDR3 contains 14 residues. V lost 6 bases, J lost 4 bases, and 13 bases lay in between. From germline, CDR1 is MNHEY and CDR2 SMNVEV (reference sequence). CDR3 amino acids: CASSFKGLGNTIYF. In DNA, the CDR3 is TGTGCCAGCAGCTTCAAAGGGTTAGGAAACACCATATATTTT.

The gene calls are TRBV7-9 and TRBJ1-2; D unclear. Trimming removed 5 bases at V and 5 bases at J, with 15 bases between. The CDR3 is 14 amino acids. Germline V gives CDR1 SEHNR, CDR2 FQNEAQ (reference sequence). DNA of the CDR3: TGTGCCAGCAGCAACTTGGCCGCCGAGTATGGCTACACCTTC. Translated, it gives CASSNLAAEYGYTF.

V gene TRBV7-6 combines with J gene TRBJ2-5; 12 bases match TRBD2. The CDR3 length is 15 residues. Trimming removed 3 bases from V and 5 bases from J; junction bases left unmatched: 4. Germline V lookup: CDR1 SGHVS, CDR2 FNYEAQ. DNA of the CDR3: TGTGCCAGCAGCTTGACTAGCGGGAGACTGGAGACCCAGTACTTC. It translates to CASSLTSGRLETQYF.

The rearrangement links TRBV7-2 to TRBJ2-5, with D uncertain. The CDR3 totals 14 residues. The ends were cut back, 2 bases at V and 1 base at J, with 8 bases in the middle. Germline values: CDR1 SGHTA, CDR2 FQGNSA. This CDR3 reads CASSLNRPQETQYF. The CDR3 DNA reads TGTGCCAGCAGCTTAAATAGGCCCCAAGAGACCCAGTACTTC.

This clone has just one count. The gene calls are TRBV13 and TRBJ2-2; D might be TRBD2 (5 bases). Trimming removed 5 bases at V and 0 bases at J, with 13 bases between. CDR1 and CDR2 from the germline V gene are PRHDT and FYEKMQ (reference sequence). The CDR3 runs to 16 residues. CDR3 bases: TGTGCCAGCAGCCCCCGAGGGATCACGAACACCGGGGAGCTGTTTTTT. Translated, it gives CASSPRGITNTGELFF. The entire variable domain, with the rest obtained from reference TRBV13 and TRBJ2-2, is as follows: AAGVIQSPRHLIKEKRETATLKCYPIPRHDTVYWYQQGPGQDPQFLISFYEKMQSDKGSIPDRFSAQQFSDYHSELNMSSLELGDSALYFCASSPRGITNTGELFFGEGSRLTVL.

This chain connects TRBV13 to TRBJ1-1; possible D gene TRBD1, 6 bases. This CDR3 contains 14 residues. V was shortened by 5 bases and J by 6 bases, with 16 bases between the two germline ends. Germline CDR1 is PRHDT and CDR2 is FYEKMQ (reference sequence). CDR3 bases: TGTGCCAGCAGCCGAGCGCAGGGGAGGGCTGAAGCTTTCTTT. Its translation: CASSRAQGRAEAFF.

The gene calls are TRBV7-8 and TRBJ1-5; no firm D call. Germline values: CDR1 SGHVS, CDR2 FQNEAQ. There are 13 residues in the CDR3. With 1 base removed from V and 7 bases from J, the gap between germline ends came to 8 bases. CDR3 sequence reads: CASSLDGLQPQHF. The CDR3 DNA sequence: TGTGCCAGCAGCTTAGACGGTCTCCAGCCCCAGCATTTT.

The CDR3: CASSYSDRQRSGAFF. As DNA, the CDR3 is TGTGCCAGCAGTTACTCGGACAGGCAAAGGAGTGGGGCTTTCTTT. The chain links TRBV6-5 to TRBJ1-1, with 7 nucleotides matching TRBD1. CDR1 MNHEY and CDR2 SVGAGI come from the germline V gene. This CDR3 comprises 15 residues. With 0 bases clipped from V and 11 bases from J, the junction kept 12 bases outside the gene matches.

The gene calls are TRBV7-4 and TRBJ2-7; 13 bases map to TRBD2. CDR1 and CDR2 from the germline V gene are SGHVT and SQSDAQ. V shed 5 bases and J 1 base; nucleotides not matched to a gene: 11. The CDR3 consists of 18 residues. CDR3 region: CASSPGSGLAGLSYEQYF. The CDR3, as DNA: TGTGCCAGCAGCCCGGGGTCGGGACTAGCGGGGCTATCCTACGAGCAGTACTTC.

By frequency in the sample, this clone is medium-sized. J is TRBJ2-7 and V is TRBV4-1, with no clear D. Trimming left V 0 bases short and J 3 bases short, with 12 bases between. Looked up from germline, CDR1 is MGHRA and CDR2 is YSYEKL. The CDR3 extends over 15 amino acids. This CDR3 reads CASSQEYRSDYEQYF. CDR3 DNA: TGCGCCAGCAGCCAAGAATACCGGAGCGACTACGAGCAGTACTTC.

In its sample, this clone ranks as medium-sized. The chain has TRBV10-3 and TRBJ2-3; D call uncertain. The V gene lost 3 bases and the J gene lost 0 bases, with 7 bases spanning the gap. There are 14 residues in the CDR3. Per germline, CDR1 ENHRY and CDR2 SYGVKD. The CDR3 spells CAISERSSTDTQYF. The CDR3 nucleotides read TGTGCCATCAGTGAACGGAGTAGCACAGATACGCAGTATTTT.

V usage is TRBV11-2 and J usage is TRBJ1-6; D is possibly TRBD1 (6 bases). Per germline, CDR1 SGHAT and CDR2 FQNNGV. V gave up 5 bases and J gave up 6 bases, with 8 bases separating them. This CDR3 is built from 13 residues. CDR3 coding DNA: TGTGCCAGCAGCCAGGACAGTAATTCACCCCTCCACTTT. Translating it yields CASSQDSNSPLHF.

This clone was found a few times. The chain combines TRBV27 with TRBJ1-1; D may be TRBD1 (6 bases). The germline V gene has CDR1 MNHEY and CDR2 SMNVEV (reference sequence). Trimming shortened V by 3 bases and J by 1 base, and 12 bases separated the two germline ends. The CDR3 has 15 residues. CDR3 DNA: TGTGCCAGCAGTTTGGGGGCACGGTCGAACACTGAAGCTTTCTTT. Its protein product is CASSLGARSNTEAFF.

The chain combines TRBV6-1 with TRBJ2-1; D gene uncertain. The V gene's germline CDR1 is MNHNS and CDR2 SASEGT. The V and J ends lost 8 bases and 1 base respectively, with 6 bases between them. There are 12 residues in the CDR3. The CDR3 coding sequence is TGTGCCAGCCTCCTATCCTACAATGAGCAGTTCTTC. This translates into CASLLSYNEQFF.

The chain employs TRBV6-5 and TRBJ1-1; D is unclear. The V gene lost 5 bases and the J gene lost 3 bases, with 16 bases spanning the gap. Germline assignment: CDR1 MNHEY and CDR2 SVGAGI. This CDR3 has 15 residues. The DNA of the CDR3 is TGTGCCAGCAGTCGGCGGTCCAGTTGGGACACTGAAGCTTTCTTT. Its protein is CASSRRSSWDTEAFF.

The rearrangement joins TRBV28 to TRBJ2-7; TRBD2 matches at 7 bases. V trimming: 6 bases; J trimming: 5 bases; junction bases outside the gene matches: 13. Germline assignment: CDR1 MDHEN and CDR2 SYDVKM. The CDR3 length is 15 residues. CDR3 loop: CASRRSSGTPHEQYF. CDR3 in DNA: TGTGCCAGCAGAAGATCTAGCGGAACCCCCCACGAGCAGTACTTC.

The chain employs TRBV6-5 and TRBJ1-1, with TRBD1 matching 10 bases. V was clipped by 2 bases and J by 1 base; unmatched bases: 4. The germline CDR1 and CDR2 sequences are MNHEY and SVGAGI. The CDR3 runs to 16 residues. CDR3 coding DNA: TGTGCCAGCAGTTACGAGACAGGGGGCGGGAACACTGAAGCTTTCTTT. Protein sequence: CASSYETGGGNTEAFF.

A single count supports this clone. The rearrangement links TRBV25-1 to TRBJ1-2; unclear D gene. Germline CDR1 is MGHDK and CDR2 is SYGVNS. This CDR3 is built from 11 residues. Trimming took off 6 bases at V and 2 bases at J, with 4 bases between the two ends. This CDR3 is CASSENYGYTF. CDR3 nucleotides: TGTGCCAGCAGCGAAAACTATGGCTACACCTTC.

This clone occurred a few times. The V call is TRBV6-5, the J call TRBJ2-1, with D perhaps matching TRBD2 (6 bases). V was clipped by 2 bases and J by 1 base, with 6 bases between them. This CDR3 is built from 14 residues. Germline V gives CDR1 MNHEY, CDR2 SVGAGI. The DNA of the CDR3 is TGTGCCAGCAGTTACGGGGGGTCCTACAATGAGCAGTTCTTC. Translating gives CASSYGGSYNEQFF.

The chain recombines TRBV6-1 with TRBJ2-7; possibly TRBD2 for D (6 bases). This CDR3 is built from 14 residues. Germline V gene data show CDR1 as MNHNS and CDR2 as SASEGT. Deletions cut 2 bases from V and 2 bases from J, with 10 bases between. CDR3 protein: CASSEYGGAYEQYF. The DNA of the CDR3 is TGTGCCAGCAGTGAATATGGAGGGGCCTACGAGCAGTACTTC.

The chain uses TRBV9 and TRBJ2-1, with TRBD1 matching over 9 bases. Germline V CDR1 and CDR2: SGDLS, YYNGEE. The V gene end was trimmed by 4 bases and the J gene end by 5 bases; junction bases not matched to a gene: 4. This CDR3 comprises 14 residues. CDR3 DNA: TGTGCCAGCAGCACGCGGACAGGGGACAATGAGCAGTTCTTC. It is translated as CASSTRTGDNEQFF.

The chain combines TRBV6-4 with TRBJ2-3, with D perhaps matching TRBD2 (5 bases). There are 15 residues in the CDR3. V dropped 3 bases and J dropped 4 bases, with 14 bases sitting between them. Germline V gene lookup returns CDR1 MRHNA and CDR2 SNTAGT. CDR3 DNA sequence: TGTGCCAGCAGTGAGGAAGGAGGCCGGGCAGATACGCAGTATTTT. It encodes CASSEEGGRADTQYF.